The 22 T cell receptor beta chains below were found in one sample sequenced in a study of regulatory and conventional T cells in RAG deficiency. Conventional CD4+ T cells were sorted from blood as CD25-low CD127-high cells. Profiling relied on immunoSEQ multiplex PCR, and the TCRdb table lists in-frame clones only, not all of them. The sample includes about 30,000 clones, approximately 80% seen only once; the top ten take around 3.6%. These same records also appear under a second study, on regulatory T cells. Turning to that study: The PCR used 52 TRBV and 13 TRBJ primers.

The sample was CD4+ effector T cells sorted from blood. Receptor source: a human donor in good health.

V gene TRBV9 combines with J gene TRBJ2-1; TRBD1 agrees at 7 bases. The germline V gene encodes CDR1 SGDLS and CDR2 YYNGEE. The CDR3 runs to 17 residues. Trimming removed 0 bases from V and 4 bases from J; junction bases left unmatched: 10. The CDR3 sequence is CASSVGFRDRTYNEQFF. In nucleotides, the CDR3 is TGTGCCAGCAGCGTAGGTTTTCGGGACAGAACATACAATGAGCAGTTCTTC.

This clone was found once. The chain couples TRBV2 to TRBJ1-1, with TRBD1 as a possible D gene (5 bases). Per germline, CDR1 SNHLY and CDR2 FYNNEI. This CDR3 contains 14 residues. V gave up 4 bases and J gave up 0 bases, with 9 bases separating them. In DNA, the CDR3 is TGTGCCAGCAGTGTTGTGACAGTGAACACTGAAGCTTTCTTT. Translated, it gives CASSVVTVNTEAFF.

The J gene is TRBJ1-5, the V gene TRBV7-2; TRBD1 matches at 7 bases. Germline assignment: CDR1 SGHTA and CDR2 FQGNSA. Losses at the gene ends were 10 bases for V and 2 bases for J; bases not matched to a gene: 5. The CDR3 extends over 13 amino acids. CDR3 nucleotides: TGTGCCACCACCGGACAGGGCAATCAGCCCCAGCATTTT. Its protein is CATTGQGNQPQHF.

The V and J genes are TRBV19 and TRBJ2-3; D is perhaps TRBD1 (6 bases). V lost 5 bases and J lost 2, with 14 bases in between. Germline CDR1 is LNHDA and CDR2 is SQIVND (reference sequence). This CDR3 contains 15 residues. The CDR3 nucleotides read TGTGCCAGTAGTCCCCAGGGGATACTCACAGATACGCAGTATTTT. Translating it yields CASSPQGILTDTQYF.

V usage is TRBV19 and J usage is TRBJ1-5; D is unclear. CDR1 LNHDA and CDR2 SQIVND come from the germline V gene (reference sequence). V shed 5 bases and J shed 4 bases, with 15 bases lying between them. This CDR3 region has 15 residues. The CDR3 DNA sequence: TGTGCCAGTAGTGTTACCCTGGGCCGAAATCAGCCCCAGCATTTT. Protein: CASSVTLGRNQPQHF.

The chain couples TRBV19 to TRBJ1-1; no clear D. The CDR3 contains 15 residues. Germline assignment: CDR1 LNHDA and CDR2 SQIVND (reference sequence). V was clipped by 1 base and J by 1 base, with 10 bases between them. The CDR3 loop reads CASSIVGAGNTEAFF. The CDR3 DNA sequence: TGTGCCAGTAGTATAGTAGGCGCGGGGAACACTGAAGCTTTCTTT. Based on the CDR3 plus reference TRBV19 and TRBJ1-1, the full variable domain is DGGITQSPKYLFRKEGQNVTLSCEQNLNHDAMYWYRQDPGQGLRLIYYSQIVNDFQKGDIAEGYSVSREKKESFPLTVTSAQKNPTAFYLCASSIVGAGNTEAFFGQGTRLTVV.

The rearrangement joins TRBV20-1 to TRBJ2-1; D remains unclear. The germline CDR1 and CDR2 sequences are DFQATT and SNEGSKA (reference sequence). V shed 3 bases and J shed 9 bases, with 9 bases lying between them. The CDR3 totals 11 residues. The chain's CDR3 is CSASRLGEQFF. The CDR3 DNA is TGCAGTGCTAGCAGATTGGGTGAGCAGTTCTTC.

This chain uses TRBV9 with TRBJ2-2; D assignment may be TRBD1 or TRBD2 (5 bases each). The CDR3 length is 15 residues. Germline V lookup: CDR1 SGDLS, CDR2 YYNGEE. Between the trimmed V and J ends, which lost 4 bases and 1 base, there was a span of 11 bases. Written as DNA, the CDR3 is TGTGCCAGCAGCCCCCGGGGACGGAACACCGGGGAGCTGTTTTTT. Residues: CASSPRGRNTGELFF.

The chain carries TRBV14 and TRBJ1-2; 8 bases align to TRBD1. CDR1 is SGHDN and CDR2 is FVKESK in the germline V gene. This CDR3 contains 13 residues. V lost 5 bases to trimming and J lost 5 bases; unmatched junction nucleotides: 4. The CDR3 spells CASSSGQGYGYTF. Written as DNA, the CDR3 is TGTGCCAGCAGCTCTGGACAGGGATATGGCTACACCTTC.

The chain employs TRBV11-2 and TRBJ2-3; 14 bases map to TRBD2. V dropped 4 bases and J dropped 4; count of bases not matched to a gene: 4. Germline V gene data show CDR1 as SGHAT and CDR2 as FQNNGV. There are 16 residues in the CDR3. The CDR3 DNA follows: TGTGCCAGCAGCTCCCGACTAGCGGGGGGGCCAGATACGCAGTATTTT. The encoded protein is CASSSRLAGGPDTQYF.

The DNA of the CDR3 is TGTGCCAGCAGTTCCTCCTGGGCGGGGGGAGATACGCAGTATTTT. Amino acid sequence: CASSSSWAGGDTQYF. V usage is TRBV6-5 and J usage is TRBJ2-3; 8 bases are shared with TRBD2. CDR1 and CDR2 from the germline V gene are MNHEY and SVGAGI. The V gene end was trimmed by 4 bases and the J gene end by 5 bases; junction bases not matched to a gene: 8. CDR3 length equals 15 residues.

The rearrangement links TRBV7-8 to TRBJ2-7; D might be TRBD1 (5 bases). Between the trimmed V and J ends, which lost 7 bases and 3 bases, there was a span of 16 bases. This CDR3 is 14 amino acids long. CDR1 and CDR2 (germline): SGHVS, FQNEAQ. DNA for the CDR3: TGTGCCAGCACCACCAGGGCATTATTCTACGAGCAGTACTTC. This translates into CASTTRALFYEQYF.

This chain connects TRBV18 to TRBJ1-5; the D is unclear. V was shortened by 1 base and J by 2 bases, with 9 bases between the two germline ends. The CDR3 extends over 15 amino acids. CDR1 KGHSH and CDR2 LQKENI come from the germline V gene. CDR3 DNA sequence: TGTGCCAGCTCACCACAGGCCACAGGCAATCAGCCCCAGCATTTT. Protein product: CASSPQATGNQPQHF.

The CDR3 loop reads CASSLAGASLSPNYGYTF. CDR3 coding DNA: TGCGCCAGCAGCTTGGCCGGGGCCAGCCTTAGCCCTAACTATGGCTACACCTTC. The rearrangement joins TRBV5-1 to TRBJ1-2; tentative D call: TRBD1 (5 bases). The CDR3 runs 18 residues. Germline CDR1 reads SGHRS; CDR2 reads YFSETQ. V was trimmed by 0 bases and J by 0 bases, leaving 18 bases between them.

This clone was observed a single time. The chain uses TRBV18 and TRBJ1-1; a weak D match, TRBD1 (6 bases). Trimming left V 4 bases short and J 1 base short, with 13 bases between. The length of the CDR3 is 15 residues. Germline CDR1 KGHSH, CDR2 LQKENI. The CDR3 nucleotides are TGTGCCAGCTCACTACTGGGACAATGGAACACTGAAGCTTTCTTT. Its protein product is CASSLLGQWNTEAFF.

V and J are TRBV5-1 and TRBJ2-7; 12 nucleotides align to TRBD2. Germline V lookup: CDR1 SGHRS, CDR2 YFSETQ. CDR3 size: 16 residues. V lost 1 base, J lost 2 bases, and 4 bases stayed unmatched. CDR3 nucleotides: TGCGCCAGCAGCTTGACTAGCGGGGGGATTGCCTACGAGCAGTACTTC. This sequence encodes CASSLTSGGIAYEQYF. The full variable domain, with the rest looked up from reference TRBV5-1 and TRBJ2-7, is KAGVTQTPRYLIKTRGQQVTLSCSPISGHRSVSWYQQTPGQGLQFLFEYFSETQRNKGNFPGRFSGRQFSNSRSEMNVSTLELGDSALYLCASSLTSGGIAYEQYFGPGTRLTVT.

The CDR3 region has the DNA TGTGCCAGCACCCGAGGCGGGCAAGAGACCCAGTACTTC. Encoded protein: CASTRGGQETQYF. The gene calls are TRBV2 and TRBJ2-5; the D gene is possibly TRBD2 (5 bases). V lost 7 bases to trimming and J lost 2 bases, with 11 bases between them. Germline values: CDR1 SNHLY, CDR2 FYNNEI. This CDR3 is 13 amino acids long.

This chain links TRBV6-6 with TRBJ2-7; TRBD2 aligns across 9 bases. The V and J ends lost 6 bases and 2 bases, in that order; junction bases with no gene match: 5. The germline gives CDR1 MNHNY, CDR2 SVGAGI (reference sequence). The CDR3 runs to 14 residues. The CDR3 bases are TGTGCCAGCAGGGGGCGGGAGGGGGCCTACGAGCAGTACTTC. Translated: CASRGREGAYEQYF.

The chain links TRBV2 to TRBJ2-4, with D tentatively TRBD1 (6 bases). The germline V and J ends were trimmed by 6 bases and 3 bases, with 12 bases remaining between them. The length of the CDR3 is 14 residues. CDR1 SNHLY and CDR2 FYNNEI come from the germline V gene. The CDR3: CASSATGNKNIQYF. CDR3 in DNA: TGTGCCAGCAGCGCTACAGGGAACAAAAACATTCAGTACTTC.

The V call is TRBV28, the J call TRBJ2-2; D may match TRBD1 or TRBD2 (6 bases each). V lost 5 bases, J lost 4 bases, and 20 bases lay in between. Per germline, CDR1 MDHEN and CDR2 SYDVKM. CDR3 length: 17 amino acids. CDR3 nucleotide sequence: TGTGCCAGCAGTCCAAAATCTTGGGGGGCAGGCACCGGGGAGCTGTTTTTT. As protein: CASSPKSWGAGTGELFF.

This sequence joins TRBV4-1 and TRBJ2-1; 7 bases are a match to TRBD2. The CDR3 runs to 16 residues. The germline gives CDR1 MGHRA, CDR2 YSYEKL. The V and J ends lost 2 bases and 1 base, in that order; junction bases with no gene match: 5. The CDR3 nucleotides read TGCGCCAGCAGCCAATCGAGCGGGGTATCCTACAATGAGCAGTTCTTC. Its translation is CASSQSSGVSYNEQFF.

This clone was observed a single time. The rearrangement joins TRBV11-2 to TRBJ2-6, with 9 bases that match TRBD1. The CDR3 totals 19 residues. V lost 7 bases, J lost 2 bases, and 15 bases stayed unmatched. Germline loops: CDR1 SGHAT, CDR2 FQNNGV. DNA of the CDR3: TGTGCCAGCACCAACTTTCGGACAGGGGTCTCTCCTGGGGCCAACGTCCTGACTTTC. Its protein product is CASTNFRTGVSPGANVLTF.